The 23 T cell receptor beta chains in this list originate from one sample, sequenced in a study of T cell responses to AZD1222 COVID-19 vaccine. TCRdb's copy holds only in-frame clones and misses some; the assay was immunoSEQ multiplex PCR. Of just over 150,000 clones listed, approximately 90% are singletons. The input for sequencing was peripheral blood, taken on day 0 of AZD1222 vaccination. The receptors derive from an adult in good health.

The CDR3 DNA follows: TGTGCCAGCAGTTACCCGGACCCGAGGGACATTCAGTACTTC. Translation: CASSYPDPRDIQYF. The chain employs TRBV6-2 or TRBV6-3 and TRBJ2-4; D is perhaps TRBD2 (5 bases). Trimming took 2 bases from V and 8 from J, leaving 13 bases between them. The CDR3 is made up of 14 amino acids. Germline V gene lookup returns CDR1 MNHEY and CDR2 SVGEGT.

The CDR3: CAISEGGEWSQPQHF. The CDR3 nucleotides are TGTGCCATCAGTGAGGGGGGCGAATGGTCCCAGCCCCAGCATTTT. The V call is TRBV10-3, the J call TRBJ1-5; a possible D gene is TRBD1 (6 bases). The V and J ends lost 2 bases and 7 bases respectively, with 15 bases between them. The CDR3 runs to 15 residues. Germline CDR1 and CDR2: ENHRY and SYGVKD.

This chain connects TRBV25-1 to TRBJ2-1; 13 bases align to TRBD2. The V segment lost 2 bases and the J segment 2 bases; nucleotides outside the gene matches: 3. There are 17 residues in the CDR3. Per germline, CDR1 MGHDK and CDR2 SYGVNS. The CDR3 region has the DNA TGTGCCAGCAGTGAACCAGGGACTAGCGGGACCTACAATGAGCAGTTCTTC. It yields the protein CASSEPGTSGTYNEQFF.

The CDR3 spells CASSIISGGGGLGYGYTF. CDR3 nucleotides: TGTGCCAGTAGTATAATCTCAGGGGGCGGTGGATTAGGATATGGCTACACCTTC. This rearrangement joins TRBV19 to TRBJ1-2; 8 bases are a match to TRBD1. The CDR3 contains 18 residues. CDR1 LNHDA and CDR2 SQIVND come from the germline V gene (reference sequence). Trimming removed 2 bases from V and 5 bases from J; junction bases left unmatched: 16.

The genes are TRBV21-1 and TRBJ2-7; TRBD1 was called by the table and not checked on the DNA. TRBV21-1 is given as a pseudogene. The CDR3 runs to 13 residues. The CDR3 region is CASTEGETYEQYF. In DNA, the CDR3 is TGTGCCAGCACCGAGGGGGAAACCTACGAGCAGTACTTC.

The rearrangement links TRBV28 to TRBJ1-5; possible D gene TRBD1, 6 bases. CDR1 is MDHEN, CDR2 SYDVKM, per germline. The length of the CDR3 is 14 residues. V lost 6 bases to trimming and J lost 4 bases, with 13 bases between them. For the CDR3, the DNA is TGTGCCAGCAGAGGACAGACGGATAATCAGCCCCAGCATTTT. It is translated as CASRGQTDNQPQHF. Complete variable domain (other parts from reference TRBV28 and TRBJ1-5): DVKVTQSSRYLVKRTGEKVFLECVQDMDHENMFWYRQDPGLGLRLIYFSYDVKMKEKGDIPEGYSVSREKKERFSLILESASTNQTSMYLCASRGQTDNQPQHFGDGTRLSIL.

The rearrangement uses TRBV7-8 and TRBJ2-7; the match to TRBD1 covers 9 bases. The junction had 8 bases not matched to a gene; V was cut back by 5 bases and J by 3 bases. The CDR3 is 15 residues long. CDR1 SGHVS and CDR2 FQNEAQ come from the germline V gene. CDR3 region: CASSIDRGNGYEQYF. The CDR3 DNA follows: TGTGCCAGCAGCATCGACAGGGGGAATGGCTACGAGCAGTACTTC.

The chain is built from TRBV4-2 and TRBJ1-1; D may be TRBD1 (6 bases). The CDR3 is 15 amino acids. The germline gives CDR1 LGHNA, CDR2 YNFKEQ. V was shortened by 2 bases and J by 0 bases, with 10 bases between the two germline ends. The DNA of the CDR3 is TGTGCCAGCAGCCAACAAACAGGGTTGAACACTGAAGCTTTCTTT. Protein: CASSQQTGLNTEAFF.

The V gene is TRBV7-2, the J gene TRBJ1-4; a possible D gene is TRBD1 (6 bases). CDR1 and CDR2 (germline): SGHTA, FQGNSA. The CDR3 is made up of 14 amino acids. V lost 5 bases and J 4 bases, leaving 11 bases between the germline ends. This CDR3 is CASSIQGVNEKLFF. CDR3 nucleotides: TGTGCCAGCAGCATACAGGGAGTTAATGAAAAACTGTTTTTT.

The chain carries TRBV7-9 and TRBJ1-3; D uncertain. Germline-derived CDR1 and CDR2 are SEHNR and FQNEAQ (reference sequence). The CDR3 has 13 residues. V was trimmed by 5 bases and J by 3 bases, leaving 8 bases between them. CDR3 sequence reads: CASSLDGGNTIYF. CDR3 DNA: TGTGCCAGCAGCCTGGACGGTGGAAACACCATATATTTT.

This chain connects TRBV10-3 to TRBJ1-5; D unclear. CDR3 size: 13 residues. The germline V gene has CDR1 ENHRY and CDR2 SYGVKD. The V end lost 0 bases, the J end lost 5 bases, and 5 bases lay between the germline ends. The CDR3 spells CAISESVDQPQHF. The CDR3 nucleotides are TGTGCCATCAGTGAGTCTGTCGATCAGCCCCAGCATTTT.

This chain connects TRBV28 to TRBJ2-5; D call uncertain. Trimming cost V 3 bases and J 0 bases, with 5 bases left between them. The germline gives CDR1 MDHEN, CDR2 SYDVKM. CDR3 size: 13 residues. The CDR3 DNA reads TGTGCCAGCAGTTTCGGGTACCAAGAGACCCAGTACTTC. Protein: CASSFGYQETQYF.

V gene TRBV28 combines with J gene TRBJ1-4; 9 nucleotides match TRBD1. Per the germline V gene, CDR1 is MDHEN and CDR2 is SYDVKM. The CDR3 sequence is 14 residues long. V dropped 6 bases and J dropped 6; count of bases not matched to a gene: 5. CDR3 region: CASSPRTGDEKLFF. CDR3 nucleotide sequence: TGTGCCAGCAGCCCTAGGACAGGGGATGAAAAACTGTTTTTT.

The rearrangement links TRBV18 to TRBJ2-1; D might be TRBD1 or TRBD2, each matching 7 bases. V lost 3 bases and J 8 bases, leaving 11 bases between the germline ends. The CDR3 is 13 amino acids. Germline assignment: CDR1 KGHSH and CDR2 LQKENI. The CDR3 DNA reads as TGTGCCAGCTCACCGACAGGGAGGGATGAGCAGTTCTTC. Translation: CASSPTGRDEQFF.

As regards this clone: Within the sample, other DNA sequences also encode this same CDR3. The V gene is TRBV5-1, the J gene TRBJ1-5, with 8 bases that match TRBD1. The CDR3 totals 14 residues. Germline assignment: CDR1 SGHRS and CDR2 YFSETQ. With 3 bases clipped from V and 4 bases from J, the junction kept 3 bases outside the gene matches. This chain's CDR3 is CASSSGQGNQPQHF. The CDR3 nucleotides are TGCGCCAGCAGCTCCGGACAGGGAAATCAGCCCCAGCATTTT.

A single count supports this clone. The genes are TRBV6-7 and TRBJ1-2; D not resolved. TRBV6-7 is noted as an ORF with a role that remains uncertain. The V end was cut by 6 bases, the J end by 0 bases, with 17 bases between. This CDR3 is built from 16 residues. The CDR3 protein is CASSSGTCTANYGYTF. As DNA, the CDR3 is TGTGCCAGCAGCTCGGGAACCTGCACAGCTAACTATGGCTACACCTTC.

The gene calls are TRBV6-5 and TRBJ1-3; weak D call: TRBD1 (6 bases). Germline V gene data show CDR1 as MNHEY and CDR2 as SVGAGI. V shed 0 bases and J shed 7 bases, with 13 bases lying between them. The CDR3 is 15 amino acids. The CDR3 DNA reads TGTGCCAGCAGTTACTCGCCCCAAGGGGGTAACACCATATATTTT. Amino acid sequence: CASSYSPQGGNTIYF.

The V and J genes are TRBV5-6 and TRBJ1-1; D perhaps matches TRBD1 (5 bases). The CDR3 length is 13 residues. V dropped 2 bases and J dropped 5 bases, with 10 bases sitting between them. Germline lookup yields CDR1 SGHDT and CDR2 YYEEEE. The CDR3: CASSFSWGTEAFF. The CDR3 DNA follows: TGTGCCAGCAGCTTTTCATGGGGGACTGAAGCTTTCTTT.

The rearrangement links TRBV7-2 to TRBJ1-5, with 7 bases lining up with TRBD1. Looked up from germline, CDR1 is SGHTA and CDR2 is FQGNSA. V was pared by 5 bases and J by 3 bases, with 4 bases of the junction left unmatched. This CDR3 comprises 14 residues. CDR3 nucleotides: TGTGCCAGCAGCACCGACAGGGTCAATCAGCCCCAGCATTTT. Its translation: CASSTDRVNQPQHF.

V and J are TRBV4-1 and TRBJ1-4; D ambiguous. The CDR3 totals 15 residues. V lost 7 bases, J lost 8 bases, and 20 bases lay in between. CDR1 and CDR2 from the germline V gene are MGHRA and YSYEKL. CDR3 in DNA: TGCGCCAGCACATCCCACGGCACAACGAGCGAAAAACTGTTTTTT. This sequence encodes CASTSHGTTSEKLFF.

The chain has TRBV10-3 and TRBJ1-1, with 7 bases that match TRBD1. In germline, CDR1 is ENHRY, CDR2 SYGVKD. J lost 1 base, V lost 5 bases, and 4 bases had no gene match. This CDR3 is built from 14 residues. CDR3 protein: CAISKGTANTEAFF. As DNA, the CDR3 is TGTGCCATCAGTAAAGGGACAGCGAACACTGAAGCTTTCTTT.

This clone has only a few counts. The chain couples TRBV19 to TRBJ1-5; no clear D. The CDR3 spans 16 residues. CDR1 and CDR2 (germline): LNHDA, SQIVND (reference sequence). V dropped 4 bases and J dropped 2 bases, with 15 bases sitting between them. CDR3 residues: CASSKEITAGNQPQHF. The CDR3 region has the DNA TGTGCCAGTAGTAAAGAAATCACGGCGGGCAATCAGCCCCAGCATTTT.

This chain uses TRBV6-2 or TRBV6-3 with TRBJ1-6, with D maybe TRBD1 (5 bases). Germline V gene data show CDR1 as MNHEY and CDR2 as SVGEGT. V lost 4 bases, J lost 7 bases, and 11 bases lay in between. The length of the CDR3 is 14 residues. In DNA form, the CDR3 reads TGTGCCAGCAGTTCGGGACCGGGAAATTCACCCCTCCACTTT. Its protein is CASSSGPGNSPLHF.